The rows below give T cell receptor beta chains drawn from one sample of a study of technical replicates of blood from a handful of donors. Sequenced by immunoSEQ multiplex PCR; TCRdb stores in-frame clones only, minus some. The sample holds tens of thousands of clones; 95% to 99% are singletons and the top ten take around 0.22%. Sequenced material: T cells isolated from PBMCs. Source of these receptors: a human donor in good health. Both conserved end residues are part of each CDR3. The D gene is left open where the match is weak.

TRBV7-3	13	-	TRBJ2-3	CASRHPGTDTQYF	TGTGCCAGCAGGCATCCGGGAACAGATACGCAGTATTTT
TRBV11-2	14	TRBD1	TRBJ2-7	CASSLTGGAYEQYF	TGTGCCAGCAGCCTTACAGGGGGAGCCTACGAGCAGTACTTC
TRBV7-2	18	-	TRBJ2-2	CASSLVGMTHVGTGELFF	TGTGCCAGCAGCTTAGTGGGCATGACGCATGTTGGCACCGGGGAGCTGTTTTTT
TRBV6-1	15	TRBD1	TRBJ2-2	CATTGTGELGGELFF	TGTGCCACCACAGGGACAGGGGAGTTGGGGGGGGAGCTGTTTTTT
TRBV30	13	-	TRBJ2-7	CAWRLEVSYEQYF	TGTGCCTGGAGACTAGAAGTTTCCTACGAGCAGTACTTC
TRBV4-2	19	TRBD1	TRBJ2-2	CASSQVAGQGVGSTGELFF	TGTGCCAGCAGCCAAGTTGCTGGACAGGGGGTAGGTTCCACCGGGGAGCTGTTTTTT
TRBV6-5	14	-	TRBJ2-3	CASSKGQRVDTQYF	TGTGCCAGCAGTAAGGGACAGCGGGTGGATACGCAGTATTTT
TRBV4-3	15	TRBD1	TRBJ2-7	CASSQVGTGVDEQYF	TGCGCCAGCAGCCAAGTCGGGACAGGGGTAGACGAGCAGTACTTC
TRBV6-1	11	-	TRBJ1-1	CASTTQGLAFF	TGTGCCAGCACTACCCAGGGACTGGCTTTCTTT
TRBV18	12	-	TRBJ1-4	CASSQSREKLFF	TGTGCCAGCTCACAGAGCCGTGAAAAACTGTTTTTT
TRBV10-3	15	TRBD1	TRBJ2-2	CAISTGAGNTGELFF	TGTGCCATCAGCACAGGGGCGGGGAACACCGGGGAGCTGTTTTTT
TRBV19	14	TRBD2	TRBJ2-7	CASSTGLASHEQYF	TGTGCCAGTAGTACGGGACTAGCATCCCACGAGCAGTACTTC
TRBV30	14	TRBD2	TRBJ2-1	CAWSGLAGVGEQFF	TGTGCCTGGAGTGGACTAGCGGGAGTGGGTGAGCAGTTCTTC
TRBV4-2	18	TRBD2	TRBJ2-1	CASSRETSSRGLYNEQFF	TGTGCCAGCAGCCGAGAGACTAGCTCCCGAGGTTTATACAATGAGCAGTTCTTC
TRBV19	15	-	TRBJ1-5	CASKEEGYSNQPQHF	TGTGCCAGTAAAGAGGAGGGCTATAGCAATCAGCCCCAGCATTTT
TRBV5-6	12	-	TRBJ1-1	CASSSIVSEAFF	TGTGCCAGCAGCTCTATAGTATCCGAAGCTTTCTTT
TRBV28	13	-	TRBJ1-2	CASQTTLGYGYTF	TGTGCCAGCCAGACAACGCTTGGCTATGGCTACACCTTC
TRBV5-1	16	TRBD2	TRBJ2-7	CASSSGLAGGQYEQYF	TGCGCCAGCAGCTCCGGCCTAGCGGGGGGACAGTACGAGCAGTACTTC
TRBV5-1	15	-	TRBJ2-3	CASSHVAGDTDTQYF	TGCGCCAGCAGCCACGTGGCCGGGGACACAGATACGCAGTATTTT
TRBV9	15	TRBD2	TRBJ2-1	CASSVTSGSYNEQFF	TGTGCCAGCAGCGTCACTAGCGGCTCCTACAATGAGCAGTTCTTC
TRBV27	16	TRBD1	TRBJ1-2	CASSPHIQGAGYGYTF	TGTGCCAGCAGTCCCCACATACAGGGGGCCGGATATGGCTACACCTTC
TRBV5-5	14	-	TRBJ2-1	CASSLLTTGSEQFF	TGTGCCAGCAGCTTGTTGACGACGGGTAGTGAGCAGTTCTTC
TRBV19	17	-	TRBJ2-1	CASSPNGQDFSYNEQFF	TGTGCCAGTAGTCCTAATGGGCAGGATTTCTCCTACAATGAGCAGTTCTTC
TRBV6-5	15	TRBD2	TRBJ2-1	CASTYTGGTYNEQFF	TGTGCCAGCACCTATACCGGGGGGACCTACAATGAGCAGTTCTTC
TRBV6-1	15	-	TRBJ1-3	CASSEESSSGNTIYF	TGTGCCAGCAGTGAAGAGTCTAGCTCTGGAAACACCATATATTTT
TRBV7-3	14	-	TRBJ2-6	CASSSGSGANVLTF	TGTGCCAGCAGCTCGGGGTCCGGGGCCAACGTCCTGACTTTC
TRBV6-1	13	-	TRBJ1-5	CASSRSGSALVHF	TGTGCCAGCTCAAGGTCAGGGTCAGCATTAGTCCATTTT
TRBV6-5	14	-	TRBJ2-3	CASSSVPTADTQYF	TGTGCCAGCAGCTCCGTCCCAACAGCAGATACGCAGTATTTT